This TCR beta chain derives from a study of CD8+ T cells in alopecia areata. Study background: Patients received oral tofacitinib, 5 to 10 mg twice daily, for moderate-to-severe alopecia areata.

Obtained from alopecia areata patients were lesional scalp punch biopsies along with peripheral blood. Following extraction, RNA underwent reverse transcription to cDNA, which served as the sequencing template. Only in-frame clones appear in the TCRdb table, and some are missing; sequencing was by immunoSEQ multiplex PCR. Among 170,000 or so clones listed, approximately 59% were seen once. This CDR3 has 14 amino acids. The germline V gene has CDR1 SQVTM and CDR2 ANQGSEA. Trimming shortened V by 1 base and J by 4 bases, and 13 bases separated the two germline ends. In regard to this clone: What it binds is not known.

Broader study findings: Sequencing of scalp tissue also captures the resident alphabeta T cells of normal skin. Greater clonality was observed in lesional scalp samples, especially alopecia totalis/universalis, versus normal scalp.

Here the sequenced sample was CD4+ T cells sorted from blood, taken at week 0. The receptor was isolated from a human donor with alopecia areata. V gene TRBV29-1 combines with J gene TRBJ1-2; D not resolved. Here the CDR3 reads CSVEGLRGSYGYTF. CDR3 in DNA: TGCAGCGTTGAAGGGTTGCGTGGGAGCTATGGCTACACCTTC.